The rows below give T cell receptor beta chains drawn from one sample of a study of radiotherapy plus CTLA-4 blockade in lung cancer. Repertoires were generated with immunoSEQ multiplex PCR, while TCRdb's copy carries only in-frame clones and drops some. The data hold around 99,000 clones, with 85% to 90% observed a single time. Sequenced material: peripheral blood, taken from a patient treated with radiotherapy plus ipilimumab. All receptors come from a human donor with non-small cell lung cancer that progressed on radiotherapy plus ipilimumab. Both conserved end residues are part of each CDR3. A D gene is named only where the DNA matches it firmly. Clone size is given for some rows only: seen once, a few or many times, or a class if the clone is expanded.

size | D | J | V | DNA | CDR3
- | TRBD1 | TRBJ2-3 | TRBV7-9 | TGTGCCTCCCACCCTGGACAGGCAAGCACAGATACGCAGTATTTT | CASHPGQASTDTQYF
- | - | TRBJ2-2 | TRBV29-1 | TGCAGCGTTGGGCAGAACACCGGGGAGCTGTTTTTT | CSVGQNTGELFF
- | - | TRBJ1-1 | TRBV6-5 | TGTGCCAGCAGGGGACTTAACTCGAACACTGAAGCTTTCTTT | CASRGLNSNTEAFF
- | - | TRBJ1-2 | TRBV6-1 | TGTGCCAGCAGTGAAGGTTCCCAGGGACCTTATGGCTACACCTTC | CASSEGSQGPYGYTF
- | TRBD2 | TRBJ2-1 | TRBV7-6 | TGTGCCAGCAGCTTCGGGACTAGCGGGAGTGGGTACAATGAGCAGTTCTTC | CASSFGTSGSGYNEQFF
- | - | TRBJ2-1 | TRBV7-9 | TGTGCCAGCAGCACCCGGGGCCAGGGGGGCAATGAGCAGTTCTTC | CASSTRGQGGNEQFF
- | - | TRBJ2-1 | TRBV5-1 | TGCGCCAGCAGTCGAACAGGGCCATCCTACAATGAGCAGTTCTTC | CASSRTGPSYNEQFF
- | TRBD1 | TRBJ1-2 | TRBV5-4 | TGTGCCAGCAGCTATTACAGGGGCCCCAACTATGGCTACACCTTC | CASSYYRGPNYGYTF
- | - | TRBJ2-5 | TRBV5-4 | TGTGCCAGCAGCCCCGGGGCGCAATGGGAGACCCAGTACTTC | CASSPGAQWETQYF
- | - | TRBJ1-2 | TRBV5-1 | TGCGCCAGCAGCTTGGCCACAGGTTATGGCTACACCTTC | CASSLATGYGYTF
- | TRBD2 | TRBJ2-3 | TRBV11-3 | TGTGCCAGCAGGTATAGACTAGCGGGAGGGTTTACGCAGTATTTT | CASRYRLAGGFTQYF
- | - | TRBJ1-4 | TRBV4-1 | TGCGCCAGCAGCCGGACAGCGATTAATGAAAAACTGTTTTTT | CASSRTAINEKLFF
- | - | TRBJ2-5 | TRBV10-3 | TGTGCCATCAGTGAGTCGAGTACCGGGACAGAGACCCAGTACTTC | CAISESSTGTETQYF
- | TRBD2 | TRBJ2-1 | TRBV11-2 | TGTGCCAGCAGCTTTATTAGCGGGAGTAGGAATGAGCAGTTCTTC | CASSFISGSRNEQFF
- | TRBD1 | TRBJ2-6 | TRBV7-2 | TGTGCCAGCAGCTTAGTAGGGGGCGCTGGGGCCAACGTCCTGACTTTC | CASSLVGGAGANVLTF
- | TRBD1 | TRBJ1-1 | TRBV2 | TGTGCCAGCAACGGACAGGGCAATAATGAAGCTTTCTTT | CASNGQGNNEAFF
once | - | TRBJ2-7 | TRBV5-6 | TGTGCCAGCAGCTTGATTACGGACGAGCAGTACTTC | CASSLITDEQYF
- | - | TRBJ2-7 | TRBV18 | TGTGCCAGCTCACCAGGGGCAGGGTACGACGAGCAGTACTTC | CASSPGAGYDEQYF
- | - | TRBJ1-5 | TRBV7-9 | TGTGCCAGCAGCCAGGACAGCAGCAATCAGCCCCAGCATTTT | CASSQDSSNQPQHF
- | TRBD1 | TRBJ2-1 | TRBV7-9 | TGTGCCAGCAGCAACACCGCGGACAGGTCCTTCCTGGGTGAGCAGTTCTTC | CASSNTADRSFLGEQFF
- | TRBD1 | TRBJ1-2 | TRBV6-5 | TGTGCCAGCAGTTACTCGAACAGGGGGATTGCCTACACCTTC | CASSYSNRGIAYTF
- | TRBD2 | TRBJ2-5 | TRBV19 | TGTGCCAGTAGGCCTCAGATTGGGCTAGCGGGGCCCGGAGGAGAGACCCAGTACTTC | CASRPQIGLAGPGGETQYF
- | - | TRBJ1-4 | TRBV29-1 | TGCAGCGTTGTGATGGATGAAAAACTGTTTTTT | CSVVMDEKLFF
- | - | TRBJ2-2 | TRBV2 | TGTGCCAGCAGTGAATCACGGGTGAACACCGGGGAGCTGTTTTTT | CASSESRVNTGELFF
- | - | TRBJ1-2 | TRBV6-5 | TGTGCCAGCACCCCGAGAAGGGGGGCGGGGGGCTACACCTTC | CASTPRRGAGGYTF
- | - | TRBJ2-1 | TRBV7-3 | TGTGCCAGCAGCGCCGAACTTCCCAATGAGCAGTTCTTC | CASSAELPNEQFF
- | TRBD2 | TRBJ2-5 | TRBV18 | TGTGCCAGCTCACCCCCCCGGGGGGGCACGCACGAACAAGAGACCCAGTACTTC | CASSPPRGGTHEQETQYF
few | - | TRBJ1-1 | TRBV6-5 | TGTGCCAGCAGTTTTTCACATGGGGGAGTGAACACTGAAGCTTTCTTT | CASSFSHGGVNTEAFF
- | TRBD2 | TRBJ2-5 | TRBV6-4 | TGTGCCGTCACGACTAGCGGGGAACAAGAGACCCAGTACTTC | CAVTTSGEQETQYF
- | - | TRBJ1-2 | TRBV6-1 | TGTGCCAGCAGTAAACTCCGGGACGGAACGGATGGCTACACCTTC | CASSKLRDGTDGYTF
- | - | TRBJ2-3 | TRBV18 | TGTGCCAGCTCACCACGAGGGACAAGCACAGATACGCAGTATTTT | CASSPRGTSTDTQYF
- | - | TRBJ2-5 | TRBV7-9 | TGTGCCAGCAGCTTAGGGCAGAGCACCATCCAGTACTTC | CASSLGQSTIQYF
- | TRBD2 | TRBJ2-7 | TRBV5-5 | TGTGCCAGCAGCCCGCCGGGACTAGCGGGAGGAAGGGTCTACGAGCAGTACTTC | CASSPPGLAGGRVYEQYF
- | TRBD1 | TRBJ2-2 | TRBV7-3 | TGTGCCAGCAGCCCCGACGGGACAGGGGGCGGAAACGGGGAGCTGTTTTTT | CASSPDGTGGGNGELFF
once | - | TRBJ1-1 | TRBV6-1 | TGTGCCAGCCTTGTTAGTTCCCAGTCAGCTTTCTTT | CASLVSSQSAFF
- | - | TRBJ1-1 | TRBV6-6 | TGTGCCAGCAGATCCCTGGGGAACACTGAAGCTTTCTTT | CASRSLGNTEAFF
few | - | TRBJ1-5 | TRBV11-3 | TGTGCCAGCAGCCCCTCGGGGGGCAATCAGCCCCAGCATTTT | CASSPSGGNQPQHF
- | - | TRBJ1-2 | TRBV7-2 | TGTGCCAGCAGCTTACCCGGAGAGGACTATGGCTACACCTTC | CASSLPGEDYGYTF
- | TRBD1 | TRBJ1-1 | TRBV2 | TGTGCCAGCAGCGTGACAGGGGGCTGGGCTTTCTTT | CASSVTGGWAFF
- | - | TRBJ1-5 | TRBV6-5 | TGTGCCAGCAGGGCCCGCAATCAGCCCCAGCATTTT | CASRARNQPQHF
- | - | TRBJ1-1 | TRBV5-4 | TGTGCCAGCAGCCAACCGGGACTCCAGAACACTGAAGCTTTCTTT | CASSQPGLQNTEAFF
- | - | TRBJ2-1 | TRBV5-1 | TGCGCCAGCAGCTTACTCCCCCTCTTGGGGGCCCTGGGGAATGAGCAGTTCTTC | CASSLLPLLGALGNEQFF
- | - | TRBJ1-2 | TRBV19 | TGTGCCAGTAGTACCCCCCCGGCAGGGCTCTATGGCTACACCTTC | CASSTPPAGLYGYTF
- | - | TRBJ1-1 | TRBV10-1 | TGCGCCAGCAGTGAGAGTTCGTTCGCTGAAGCTTTCTTT | CASSESSFAEAFF